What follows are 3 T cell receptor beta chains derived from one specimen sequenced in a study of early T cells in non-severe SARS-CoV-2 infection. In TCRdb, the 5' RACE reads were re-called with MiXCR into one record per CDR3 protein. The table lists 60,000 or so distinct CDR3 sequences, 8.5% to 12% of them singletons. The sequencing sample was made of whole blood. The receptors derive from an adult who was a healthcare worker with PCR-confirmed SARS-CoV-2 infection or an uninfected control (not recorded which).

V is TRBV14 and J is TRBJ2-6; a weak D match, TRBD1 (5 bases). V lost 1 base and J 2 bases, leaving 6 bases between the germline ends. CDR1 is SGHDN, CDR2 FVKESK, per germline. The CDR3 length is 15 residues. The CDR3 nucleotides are TGTGCCAGCAGCCAAGGGGGCGCTGGGGCCAACGTCCTGACTTTC. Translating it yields CASSQGGAGANVLTF. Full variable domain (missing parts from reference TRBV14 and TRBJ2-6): EAGVTQFPSHSVIEKGQTVTLRCDPISGHDNLYWYRRVMGKEIKFLLHFVKESKQDESGMPNNRFLAERTGGTYSTLKVQPAELEDSGVYFCASSQGGAGANVLTFGAGSRLTVL.

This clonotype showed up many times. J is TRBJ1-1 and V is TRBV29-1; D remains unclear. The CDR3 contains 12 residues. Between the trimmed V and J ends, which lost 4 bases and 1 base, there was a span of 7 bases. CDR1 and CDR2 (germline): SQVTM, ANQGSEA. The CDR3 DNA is TGCAGCGTTGCGGGTCCGAACACTGAAGCTTTCTTT. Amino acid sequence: CSVAGPNTEAFF.

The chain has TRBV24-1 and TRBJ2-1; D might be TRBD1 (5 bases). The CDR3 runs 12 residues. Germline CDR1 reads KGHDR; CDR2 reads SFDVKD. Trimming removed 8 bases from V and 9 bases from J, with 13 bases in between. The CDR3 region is CATKQGYGEQFF. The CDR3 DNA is TGTGCCACCAAGCAGGGATATGGTGAGCAGTTCTTC.